Shown below are 17 T cell receptor beta chains from a single sample sequenced in a study of beta chain features in type 1 diabetes. Every isolated RNA sample was fully reverse transcribed, so sequencing captured expressed TCRB transcripts. Some clones are missing from TCRdb's copy, which holds only in-frame ones; the method was immunoSEQ multiplex PCR. Here the sample spans approximately 84,000 clones, around a third being singletons. Sample: stem cell memory CD4+ T cells from blood. The receptors here all came from a woman aged 18-29 years in good health.

The chain joins TRBV11-1 to TRBJ2-6; 8 positions agree with TRBD1. Germline values: CDR1 SGHAT, CDR2 FQDESV (reference sequence). This CDR3 comprises 15 residues. J was trimmed by 3 bases and V by 7 bases; bases with no gene match: 5. The CDR3 is CASTQGANGANVLTF. The CDR3 DNA reads TGTGCCAGCACCCAGGGGGCGAATGGGGCCAACGTCCTGACTTTC.

This clone has a single count. Here the CDR3 reads CASSHRGRGEKLFF. The DNA for the CDR3 is TGTGCCAGCAGTCACAGGGGGCGCGGTGAAAAACTGTTTTTT. The chain employs TRBV6-5 and TRBJ1-4; 9 nucleotides agree with TRBD1. The V gene's germline CDR1 is MNHEY and CDR2 SVGAGI. Trimming at V came to 5 bases and at J to 7 bases, leaving 5 bases not matched to a gene. The CDR3 has 14 amino acids.

CDR3 sequence reads: CATSRELGRGAFF. In DNA form, the CDR3 reads TGTGCCACCAGCAGAGAACTGGGTCGGGGAGCTTTCTTT. The rearrangement links TRBV15 to TRBJ1-1; D is uncertain. This CDR3 region has 13 residues. Looked up from germline, CDR1 is LNHNV and CDR2 is YYDKDF (reference sequence). Trimming removed 0 bases at V and 10 bases at J, with 12 bases between.

This clone has only one observation. J is TRBJ2-2 and V is TRBV25-1, with TRBD2 as a possible D gene (5 bases). The CDR3 length is 15 residues. V gave up 3 bases and J gave up 4 bases, with 12 bases separating them. Per the germline V gene, CDR1 is MGHDK and CDR2 is SYGVNS. CDR3 in amino acids: CASSDQRTITGELFF. The CDR3 bases are TGTGCCAGCAGTGATCAGCGGACGATCACCGGGGAGCTGTTTTTT.

The V and J genes are TRBV18 and TRBJ2-7, with D perhaps TRBD1 (5 bases). V was cut by 2 bases and J by 0 bases, with 8 bases left in between. CDR1 and CDR2 (germline): KGHSH, LQKENI. The CDR3 is 14 residues long. The DNA for the CDR3 is TGTGCCAGCTCACCATCAAGGGGCTCCTACGAGCAGTACTTC. The encoded protein is CASSPSRGSYEQYF.

The V and J genes are TRBV7-2 and TRBJ1-5, with unresolved D. CDR1 and CDR2 from the germline V gene are SGHTA and FQGNSA. This CDR3 contains 13 residues. V gave up 2 bases and J gave up 5 bases, with 7 bases separating them. Written as DNA, the CDR3 is TGTGCCAGCAGCTTAAACGCGGATCAGCCCCAGCATTTT. Translated, it gives CASSLNADQPQHF.

This clone was recorded a few times. The chain couples TRBV18 to TRBJ1-5; D gene unclear. CDR3 length equals 14 residues. CDR1 and CDR2 (germline): KGHSH, LQKENI. With 6 bases removed from V and 0 bases from J, the gap between germline ends came to 9 bases. This chain's CDR3 is CASSEGGSNQPQHF. The CDR3 region has the DNA TGTGCCAGCTCCGAGGGCGGTAGCAATCAGCCCCAGCATTTT.

The chain carries TRBV7-9 and TRBJ2-1; maybe TRBD2 (6 bases). V gave up 3 bases and J gave up 4 bases, with 13 bases separating them. The CDR3 totals 15 residues. Germline V gene lookup returns CDR1 SEHNR and CDR2 FQNEAQ (reference sequence). In DNA form, the CDR3 reads TGTGCCAGCAGCTTTTTGACGGGGGTGTACAATGAGCAGTTCTTC. As protein: CASSFLTGVYNEQFF. The whole variable domain, filled in from reference TRBV7-9 and TRBJ2-1, reads DTGVSQNPRHKITKRGQNVTFRCDPISEHNRLYWYRQTLGQGPEFLTYFQNEAQLEKSRLLSDRFSAERPKGSFSTLEIQRTEQGDSAMYLCASSFLTGVYNEQFFGPGTRLTVL.

There are a few counts of this clone. This rearrangement joins TRBV7-2 to TRBJ1-1; TRBD1 aligns across 9 bases. The CDR3 spans 14 residues. V was pared by 1 base and J by 6 bases, with 3 bases of the junction left unmatched. Germline CDR1 reads SGHTA; CDR2 reads FQGNSA. CDR3 region: CASSLEGQGSEAFF. Written as DNA, the CDR3 is TGTGCCAGCAGCTTAGAGGGACAGGGATCTGAAGCTTTCTTT.

This clone was seen more than once but under ten times. The V call is TRBV30, the J call TRBJ2-7; D may be TRBD2 (6 bases). There are 13 residues in the CDR3. V shed 1 base and J shed 7 bases, with 14 bases lying between them. Germline CDR1 reads GTSNPN; CDR2 reads SVGIG (reference sequence). The CDR3 nucleotides are TGTGCCTGGAGTGGGTCGACTAGGGATGAGCAGTACTTC. Translation: CAWSGSTRDEQYF.

The chain links TRBV30 to TRBJ1-6; no definite D call. This CDR3 has 11 residues. V was trimmed by 2 bases and J by 8 bases, leaving 4 bases between them. The germline CDR1 and CDR2 sequences are GTSNPN and SVGIG (reference sequence). CDR3 loop: CAWSIDSPLHF. In DNA, the CDR3 is TGTGCCTGGAGTATCGATTCACCCCTCCACTTT.

Only a few counts were recorded for this clone. The rearrangement uses TRBV5-1 and TRBJ1-1; no firm D call. The V and J ends lost 4 bases and 3 bases respectively, with 13 bases between them. Germline CDR1 reads SGHRS; CDR2 reads YFSETQ. The CDR3 consists of 14 residues. The CDR3 here is CASSGEVRDTEAFF. The CDR3, as DNA: TGCGCCAGCAGCGGGGAGGTAAGGGACACTGAAGCTTTCTTT.

This clone was picked up a small number of times. The rearrangement links TRBV5-1 to TRBJ1-2, with D uncertain. Trimming cost V 0 bases and J 5 bases, with 8 bases left between them. Germline values: CDR1 SGHRS, CDR2 YFSETQ. The CDR3 consists of 13 residues. The CDR3 bases are TGCGCCAGCAGCTTGGACAGTGATTATGGCTACACCTTC. Protein sequence: CASSLDSDYGYTF. The full variable domain, rest sourced from reference TRBV5-1 and TRBJ1-2, is KAGVTQTPRYLIKTRGQQVTLSCSPISGHRSVSWYQQTPGQGLQFLFEYFSETQRNKGNFPGRFSGRQFSNSRSEMNVSTLELGDSALYLCASSLDSDYGYTFGSGTRLTVV.

The chain couples TRBV6-5 to TRBJ2-7, with 13 bases lining up with TRBD2. The CDR3 has 15 amino acids. Trimming cost V 6 bases and J 5 bases; bases outside gene matches: 7. The germline CDR1 and CDR2 sequences are MNHEY and SVGAGI. The CDR3 nucleotides read TGTGCCAGCAGACTAGCGGGAGGGCCCTTTGACGAGCAGTACTTC. Residues: CASRLAGGPFDEQYF.

The chain has TRBV10-2 and TRBJ2-2; TRBD2 matches 14 bases. The germline V gene encodes CDR1 WSHSY and CDR2 SAAADI. The trim removed 4 bases at V and 8 bases at J, leaving 0 bases unmatched. The CDR3 loop spans 14 amino acids. The CDR3 DNA sequence: TGCGCCAGCAGTGGGACTAGCGGGAGGGGGGAGCTGTTTTTT. Its translation is CASSGTSGRGELFF.

This rearrangement joins TRBV5-1 to TRBJ1-1; D remains ambiguous. The CDR3 has 12 residues. The V gene lost 3 bases and the J gene lost 0 bases, with 3 bases spanning the gap. Germline-derived CDR1 and CDR2 are SGHRS and YFSETQ. This CDR3 reads CASSSVNTEAFF. CDR3 coding DNA: TGCGCCAGCAGCTCGGTGAACACTGAAGCTTTCTTT.

In its sample, this clone was seen a few times. The gene calls are TRBV27 and TRBJ1-2, with 10 bases that match TRBD1. V lost 3 bases to trimming and J lost 8 bases; unmatched junction nucleotides: 9. Germline CDR1 and CDR2: MNHEY and SMNVEV (reference sequence). CDR3 size: 15 residues. Here the CDR3 reads CASSFPPGDRGGYTF. The CDR3, as DNA: TGTGCCAGCAGTTTCCCCCCGGGGGACAGGGGAGGCTACACCTTC.